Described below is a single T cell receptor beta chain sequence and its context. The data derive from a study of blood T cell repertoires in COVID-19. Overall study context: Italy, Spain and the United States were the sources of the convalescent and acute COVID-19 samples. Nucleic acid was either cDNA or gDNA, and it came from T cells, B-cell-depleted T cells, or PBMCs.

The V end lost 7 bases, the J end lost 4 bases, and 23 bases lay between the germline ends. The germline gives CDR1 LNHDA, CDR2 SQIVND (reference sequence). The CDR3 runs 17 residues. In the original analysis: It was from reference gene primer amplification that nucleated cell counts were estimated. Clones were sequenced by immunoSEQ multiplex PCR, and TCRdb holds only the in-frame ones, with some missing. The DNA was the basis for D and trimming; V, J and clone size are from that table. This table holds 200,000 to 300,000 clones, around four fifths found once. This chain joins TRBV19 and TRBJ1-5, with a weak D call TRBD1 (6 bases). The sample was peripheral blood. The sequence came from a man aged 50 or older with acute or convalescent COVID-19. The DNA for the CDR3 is TGTGCCAGTACCGTGAGGGTAGGACAGAGCTTAAATCAGCCCCAGCATTTT. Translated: CASTVRVGQSLNQPQHF.